The rows below give T cell receptor beta chains drawn from one sample of a study of Ad26.COV2.S vaccination and SARS-CoV-2 variants. TCRdb keeps only in-frame clones here, not all; method: immunoSEQ multiplex PCR. The repertoire holds around 380,000 clones, with about 88% as singletons. Specimen: peripheral blood, collected in a trial of Ad26.COV2.S vaccine versus placebo. The receptors derive from a person aged 18-60 years who received the Ad26.COV2.S COVID-19 vaccine or a placebo. Each CDR3 is given with its conserved first and last residue. The order of the fields is clone size, J gene, V gene, D gene, CDR3 DNA, CDR3 protein. The D gene is left open where the match is weak. Clone sizes are given selectively: once, few, many, or a class where the clone is expanded.

few,TRBJ1-2,TRBV13,-,TGTGCCAGCAGCTCCCGGGATTCTTCTTATGGCTACACCTTC,CASSSRDSSYGYTF
-,TRBJ1-1,TRBV5-1,-,TGCGCCAGCAGCTTGGTAAGAGGAAGTACTGAAGCTTTCTTT,CASSLVRGSTEAFF
few,TRBJ2-7,TRBV5-1,TRBD1,TGCGCCAGCAGCCCCCGACAGGGGGCCTCCTACGAGCAGTACTTC,CASSPRQGASYEQYF
-,TRBJ2-7,TRBV28,TRBD2,TGTGCCAGCAGTTTACTAGCGGGGGCGGTCCCCTACGAGCAGTACTTC,CASSLLAGAVPYEQYF
-,TRBJ1-1,TRBV6-5,-,TGTGCCAGCAGGCGGGCCATGAACACTGAAGCTTTCTTT,CASRRAMNTEAFF
-,TRBJ1-2,TRBV7-9,TRBD1,TGTGCCAGCAGCTACGACAGGGGACGAAACTATGGCTACACCTTC,CASSYDRGRNYGYTF
-,TRBJ1-2,TRBV5-4,-,TGTGCCAGCAGCTCACAGGGTCCGAGGCGGTATGGCTACACCTTC,CASSSQGPRRYGYTF
-,TRBJ1-4,TRBV2,-,TGTGCCAGCAGTGAAAAGAGAAGTGAAGTTTGGGGACTGTTTTTT,CASSEKRSEVWGLFF
-,TRBJ1-1,TRBV4-1,-,TGCGCCAGCAGCCAATCCGGTGGGAACACTGAAGCTTTCTTT,CASSQSGGNTEAFF
-,TRBJ1-2,TRBV6-2/TRBV6-3,TRBD1,TGTGCCAGCAGTACGGACAGGGAAGGCTACACCTTC,CASSTDREGYTF
-,TRBJ1-3,TRBV5-4,-,TGTGCCAGCAGCTTGGGTGCAGGGTCTGGAAACACCATATATTTT,CASSLGAGSGNTIYF
-,TRBJ1-1,TRBV24-1,-,TGTGCCACCAGTGATGGGGGGGGGACTGAAGCTTTCTTT,CATSDGGGTEAFF
-,TRBJ2-4,TRBV6-5,-,TGTGCCAGCAGTCTCGAAGTAGCCAAAAACATTCAGTACTTC,CASSLEVAKNIQYF
-,TRBJ2-7,TRBV3-1/TRBV3-2,TRBD1,TGTGCCAGCAGCCAAGGAGACAGGGGTGGCGAGCAGTACTTC,CASSQGDRGGEQYF
-,TRBJ2-3,TRBV5-4,-,TGTGCCAGCACCCCGAAGAATAGGGGCACAGATACGCAGTATTTT,CASTPKNRGTDTQYF
-,TRBJ2-1,TRBV19,TRBD2,TGTGCCAGTAGTAACGGAGCTAGCGGGGGGAACTACAATGAGCAGTTCTTC,CASSNGASGGNYNEQFF
-,TRBJ1-2,TRBV28,TRBD1,TGTGCCAGCATGGGACAGCTCTATGGCTACACCTTC,CASMGQLYGYTF
-,TRBJ2-1,TRBV5-4,TRBD2,TGTGCCAGCAGCTTGGAAGCGGGGGGGCTGAGTGAGCAGTTCTTC,CASSLEAGGLSEQFF
once,TRBJ2-1,TRBV24-1,TRBD1,TGTGCCACCAAGGGACAGGGAACCGAGCAGTTCTTC,CATKGQGTEQFF
-,TRBJ2-7,TRBV5-4,-,TGTGCCAGCAGCTTGGGTGGCGGGGGCAAGTACGAGCAGTACTTC,CASSLGGGGKYEQYF
-,TRBJ1-4,TRBV3-1/TRBV3-2,-,TGTGCCAGCAGCCAAGGACAGGCCGGTAATGAAAAACTGTTTTTT,CASSQGQAGNEKLFF
-,TRBJ2-7,TRBV5-1,TRBD1,TGCGCCAGCAGCAAGGGACAGGGGGCTGCCGAGCAGTACTTC,CASSKGQGAAEQYF
once,TRBJ2-1,TRBV7-6,TRBD1,TGTGCCAGCAGCTTAGATCATGCACAGGGGAAGAGCTCCTACAATGAGCAGTTCTTC,CASSLDHAQGKSSYNEQFF
-,TRBJ1-1,TRBV5-1,-,TGCGCCAGCAGCTTGGCCAACAGAGTGAACACTGAAGCTTTCTTT,CASSLANRVNTEAFF
-,TRBJ1-1,TRBV7-8,TRBD1,TGTGCCAATAGCAGGTTAGGCACAGGGGCGAGGGGTGAAGCTTTCTTT,CANSRLGTGARGEAFF
-,TRBJ1-4,TRBV18,TRBD1,TGTGCCAGCTCACCTAACACCCTTAGGATCGGGACAGAAGTGGAAAAACTGTTTTTT,CASSPNTLRIGTEVEKLFF
-,TRBJ1-1,TRBV18,-,TGTGCCAGCTCCCGGGTAGGCACTGAAGCTTTCTTT,CASSRVGTEAFF
-,TRBJ1-1,TRBV9,-,TGTGCCAGCAGCGTAGTCGGGGCGGCTGAAGCTTTCTTT,CASSVVGAAEAFF
-,TRBJ2-7,TRBV18,TRBD1,TGTGCCAGCTCACCAATAGGACAGGGGGACGAGCAGTACTTC,CASSPIGQGDEQYF
-,TRBJ2-3,TRBV12-5,TRBD1,TGTGCTAGTTACCAACTTAGGACAGGAATCACAGATACGCAGTATTTT,CASYQLRTGITDTQYF
many,TRBJ1-2,TRBV7-9,-,TGTGCCAGCAGCCCATTCCCCAGGGGTAAGGACTATGGCTACACCTTC,CASSPFPRGKDYGYTF
few,TRBJ1-2,TRBV28,TRBD1,TGTGCCAGCAGGGGGACAGGGGGCCAGGGCTATGGCTACACCTTC,CASRGTGGQGYGYTF
-,TRBJ2-2,TRBV7-9,TRBD1,TGTGCCAGCAGTAGCTCAAACAGGGGCTCAACCGGGGAGCTGTTTTTT,CASSSSNRGSTGELFF